The 26 T cell receptor beta chains listed next were all sequenced from one sample in a study of post-analysis software for immune sequencing data. Broader study findings: The study found TRBV5-6, TRBV5-1 and TRBV20-1 among about 5 TRBV segments more frequent in patients than controls.

Their recognized antigens are unknown. Each TCR beta cDNA library carried unique molecular identifiers. TCRdb itself ran the PCR reads through MiXCR, one entry per CDR3 protein. Of about 760,000 distinct CDR3 sequences listed, less than 35% were seen once; the top ten hold roughly 0.53%. The sequencing input was blood. All receptors derive from a girl between 10 and 17 years old with multiple sclerosis.

The V call is TRBV5-1, the J call TRBJ2-5; D is undetermined. Germline CDR1 SGHRS, CDR2 YFSETQ. The CDR3 extends over 14 amino acids. V lost 3 bases and J 4 bases, leaving 13 bases between the germline ends. The CDR3 coding sequence is TGCGCCAGCAGCTGGGAATTCTTAGGAGAGACCCAGTACTTC. Protein: CASSWEFLGETQYF. Full variable domain (remainder filled in from reference TRBV5-1 and TRBJ2-5): KAGVTQTPRYLIKTRGQQVTLSCSPISGHRSVSWYQQTPGQGLQFLFEYFSETQRNKGNFPGRFSGRQFSNSRSEMNVSTLELGDSALYLCASSWEFLGETQYFGPGTRLLVL.

The chain recombines TRBV20-1 with TRBJ2-5; D not resolved. Germline-derived CDR1 and CDR2 are DFQATT and SNEGSKA (reference sequence). Trimming pared 5 bases from V and 1 base from J, leaving 20 bases between. This CDR3 is 16 amino acids long. CDR3 amino acids: CSASSGGKQSQETQYF. As DNA, the CDR3 is TGCAGTGCTTCCTCAGGTGGGAAACAGAGCCAAGAGACCCAGTACTTC.

The V gene is TRBV28, the J gene TRBJ2-7, with D possibly matching TRBD2 (5 bases). The CDR3 length is 14 residues. With 6 bases removed from V and 3 bases from J, the gap between germline ends came to 15 bases. Germline V gene lookup returns CDR1 MDHEN and CDR2 SYDVKM. CDR3 loop: CASRRRDHFYEQYF. The DNA of the CDR3 is TGTGCCAGCAGGCGCCGGGATCATTTCTACGAGCAGTACTTC.

The chain is built from TRBV11-2 and TRBJ1-4; a weak D match, TRBD1 (5 bases). Germline V gives CDR1 SGHAT, CDR2 FQNNGV. This CDR3 has 16 amino acids. The germline V and J ends were trimmed by 5 bases and 5 bases, with 18 bases remaining between them. CDR3 coding DNA: TGTGCCAGCAGCATCCTCATGGGGCAGCCAAATGAAAAACTGTTTTTT. This sequence encodes CASSILMGQPNEKLFF.

This clonotype came up many times. The chain uses TRBV28 and TRBJ2-5; maybe TRBD2 (6 bases). This CDR3 spans 13 amino acids. Germline loops: CDR1 MDHEN, CDR2 SYDVKM. The V gene lost 5 bases and the J gene lost 3 bases, with 10 bases spanning the gap. The CDR3 DNA follows: TGTGCCAGCAGTCAACCGGGGGAAGAGACCCAGTACTTC. Encoded protein: CASSQPGEETQYF.

This chain joins TRBV18 and TRBJ2-3; possible D gene TRBD2, 6 bases. This CDR3 spans 16 amino acids. V lost 6 bases and J 3 bases, leaving 19 bases between the germline ends. Per germline, CDR1 KGHSH and CDR2 LQKENI. CDR3 bases: TGTGCCAGCTCTCGGGAACTAGCTAGATCGACAGATACGCAGTATTTT. Translation: CASSRELARSTDTQYF.

This clonotype was found a few times. The chain is built from TRBV2 and TRBJ2-7; possibly TRBD2 for D (5 bases). The DNA end is more similar to TRBJ2-4, so the J call may be wrong. This CDR3 contains 15 residues. Germline CDR1 reads SNHLY; CDR2 reads FYNNEI. In DNA form, the CDR3 reads TGTGCCAGCAGTGAAAGTGAGGGAGCTAAAAACATTCAGTACTTC. As protein: CASSESEGAKNIQYF.

The rearrangement joins TRBV20-1 to TRBJ2-4; tentative D call: TRBD1 (6 bases). CDR3 size: 14 residues. Trimming left V 3 bases short and J 1 base short, with 10 bases between. CDR1 is DFQATT, CDR2 SNEGSKA, per germline (reference sequence). CDR3 coding DNA: TGCAGTGCTAGCCCTACAGGGGCCAAAAACATTCAGTACTTC. Its protein product is CSASPTGAKNIQYF.

This chain links TRBV27 with TRBJ1-2; D remains ambiguous. Trimming took off 6 bases at V and 2 bases at J, with 13 bases between the two ends. CDR3 length: 14 residues. CDR1 is MNHEY, CDR2 SMNVEV, per germline (reference sequence). The CDR3 is CASRGWALNYGYTF. The CDR3 DNA reads as TGTGCCAGCAGAGGGTGGGCGCTAAACTATGGCTACACCTTC.

This clonotype was seen a few times. The J gene is TRBJ2-7, the V gene TRBV7-8; D unclear. The CDR3 loop spans 12 amino acids. The V end lost 2 bases, the J end lost 5 bases, and 7 bases lay between the germline ends. Per the germline V gene, CDR1 is SGHVS and CDR2 is FQNEAQ. CDR3 protein: CASSLSDHEQYF. The CDR3 nucleotides are TGTGCCAGCAGCTTATCGGACCACGAGCAGTACTTC.

In this sample, this clonotype turned up many times. V and J are TRBV29-1 and TRBJ2-5; 11 bases are a match to TRBD2. CDR1 is SQVTM and CDR2 is ANQGSEA in the germline V gene. The CDR3 loop spans 14 amino acids. V dropped 6 bases and J dropped 5; count of bases not matched to a gene: 8. The CDR3 is CSVGLAGPRETQYF. The CDR3 DNA is TGCAGCGTCGGACTAGCGGGCCCCAGGGAGACCCAGTACTTC.

This chain connects TRBV27 to TRBJ2-7; D gene unclear. Germline lookup yields CDR1 MNHEY and CDR2 SMNVEV (reference sequence). The length of the CDR3 is 16 residues. V gave up 4 bases and J gave up 2 bases, with 18 bases separating them. The CDR3 DNA is TGTGCCAGCAGTTACTCTAGGAAGAGTCTCACCTACGAGCAGTACTTC. Translation: CASSYSRKSLTYEQYF.

The chain combines TRBV25-1 with TRBJ2-7; 8 bases match TRBD1. This CDR3 has 15 amino acids. Germline loops: CDR1 MGHDK, CDR2 SYGVNS. Losses at the gene ends were 4 bases for V and 2 bases for J; bases not matched to a gene: 7. The CDR3 sequence is CASSGDRGYPYEQYF. The CDR3 DNA is TGTGCCAGCAGTGGAGACAGGGGTTACCCCTACGAGCAGTACTTC.

This clonotype showed up just a few times. The genes are TRBV11-2 and TRBJ1-4; 7 bases fit TRBD1. The CDR3 loop spans 15 amino acids. The junction had 9 bases not matched to a gene; V was cut back by 5 bases and J by 6 bases. Looked up from germline, CDR1 is SGHAT and CDR2 is FQNNGV. This CDR3 is CASSALARGDEKLFF. The CDR3 DNA reads TGTGCCAGCAGCGCCCTGGCCAGGGGGGATGAAAAACTGTTTTTT.

The sample holds a few counts of this clonotype. The chain carries TRBV20-1 and TRBJ2-4; 9 nucleotides line up with TRBD1. From germline, CDR1 is DFQATT and CDR2 SNEGSKA (reference sequence). J gave up 1 base and V 6 bases, and 7 bases lay outside the gene matches. There are 15 residues in the CDR3. The chain's CDR3 is CSAEMGTGAKNIQYF. CDR3 DNA sequence: TGCAGTGCCGAGATGGGGACAGGGGCCAAAAACATTCAGTACTTC.

The V and J genes are TRBV3-1 and TRBJ1-2; D ambiguous. The CDR3 extends over 12 amino acids. CDR1 and CDR2 (germline): LGHDT, YNNKEL (reference sequence). The V and J ends lost 7 bases and 8 bases respectively, with 14 bases between them. CDR3 bases: TGTGCCAGCACTCAAGGCGGCTCCGGCTACACCTTC. Protein product: CASTQGGSGYTF. Full variable domain (remainder filled in from reference TRBV3-1 and TRBJ1-2): DTAVSQTPKYLVTQMGNDKSIKCEQNLGHDTMYWYKQDSKKFLKIMFSYNNKELIINETVPNRFSPKSPDKAHLNLHINSLELGDSAVYFCASTQGGSGYTFGSGTRLTVV.

This clonotype has only one observation. The chain combines TRBV6-2 or TRBV6-3 with TRBJ2-7; TRBD2 might be the D (6 bases). Germline CDR1 is MNHEY and CDR2 is SVGEGT. Trimming shortened V by 2 bases and J by 7 bases, and 12 bases separated the two germline ends. The CDR3 runs 13 residues. The CDR3 loop is CASSYGDSVEQYF. The CDR3, as DNA: TGTGCCAGCAGTTACGGGGACTCCGTGGAGCAGTACTTC.

Comments on this clonotype: Being one base from a much bigger clone, this may be a read error. CDR3 bases: TGTGCCAGCAACCTCTCCCAGCGGGAGGATGGCGAGCAGTACTTC. It yields the protein CASNLSQREDGEQYF. The rearrangement joins TRBV9 to TRBJ2-4, with TRBD2 matching over 9 bases. The J call is uncertain, as TRBJ2-7 better fits the DNA end. Germline loops: CDR1 SGDLS, CDR2 YYNGEE. This CDR3 has 15 amino acids.

This clonotype was seen more than once but under ten times. CDR3 sequence (DNA): TGTGCCAGCAGCTTAGTGGTAGGGACAGTTAACACTGAAGCTTTCTTT. The encoded protein is CASSLVVGTVNTEAFF. This sequence joins TRBV11-2 and TRBJ1-1, with 7 bases matching TRBD1. The CDR3 loop spans 16 amino acids. With 1 base clipped from V and 2 bases from J, the junction kept 7 bases outside the gene matches. Germline values: CDR1 SGHAT, CDR2 FQNNGV. Filled out from reference TRBV11-2 and TRBJ1-1, the complete variable domain reads EAGVAQSPRYKIIEKRQSVAFWCNPISGHATLYWYQQILGQGPKLLIQFQNNGVVDDSQLPKDRFSAERLKGVDSTLKIQPAKLEDSAVYLCASSLVVGTVNTEAFFGQGTRLTVV.

This clonotype was counted between two and nine times. V usage is TRBV10-3 and J usage is TRBJ1-2; 9 bases fit TRBD1. Germline values: CDR1 ENHRY, CDR2 SYGVKD. The CDR3 is made up of 17 amino acids. J gave up 0 bases and V 3 bases, and 8 bases lay outside the gene matches. In DNA, the CDR3 is TGTGCCATCAGTGATGGGCGGACAGGGGCTTCTAACTATGGCTACACCTTC. Residues: CAISDGRTGASNYGYTF.

This clonotype was recorded a few times. The V gene is TRBV6-2 or TRBV6-3, the J gene TRBJ2-1; no reliable D call. V shed 0 bases and J shed 10 bases, with 7 bases lying between them. This CDR3 has 12 residues. Germline assignment: CDR1 MNHEY and CDR2 SVGEGT. The CDR3 coding sequence is TGTGCCAGCAGTTACTCGAGACGGGAGCAGTTCTTC. Translated: CASSYSRREQFF.

The V and J genes are TRBV5-1 and TRBJ2-1; 7 bases are a match to TRBD1. CDR3 length: 14 amino acids. Germline V CDR1 and CDR2: SGHRS, YFSETQ. The junction had 7 bases not matched to a gene; V was cut back by 2 bases and J by 8 bases. The CDR3 DNA is TGCGCCAGCAGCTTCCGGGACAGAGTCCATGAGCAGTTCTTC. Encoded protein: CASSFRDRVHEQFF.

The V and J genes are TRBV7-9 and TRBJ2-5; 8 bases fit TRBD1. In germline, CDR1 is SEHNR, CDR2 FQNEAQ (reference sequence). The CDR3 is 17 residues long. Trimming at V came to 1 base and at J to 4 bases, leaving 11 bases not matched to a gene. Here the CDR3 reads CASSLVWETGDGETQYF. The CDR3 region has the DNA TGTGCCAGCAGCTTAGTGTGGGAGACAGGGGACGGAGAGACCCAGTACTTC.

The gene calls are TRBV10-3 and TRBJ1-1; D ambiguous. With 0 bases removed from V and 0 bases from J, the gap between germline ends came to 5 bases. CDR1 and CDR2 from the germline V gene are ENHRY and SYGVKD. The CDR3 covers 14 residues. DNA of the CDR3: TGTGCCATCAGTGAGTCTGGTCTGAACACTGAAGCTTTCTTT. It specifies CAISESGLNTEAFF.

This chain uses TRBV27 with TRBJ1-1, with D maybe TRBD1 (5 bases). V was pared by 3 bases and J by 1 base, with 12 bases between. The CDR3 sequence is 15 residues long. CDR1 is MNHEY and CDR2 is SMNVEV in the germline V gene (reference sequence). CDR3 sequence (DNA): TGTGCCAGCAGTTTTCGGGGGGTCCGGAACACTGAAGCTTTCTTT. Encoded protein: CASSFRGVRNTEAFF.

This clonotype was counted between two and nine times. The DNA for the CDR3 is TGCAGTGCTAGCATATCGGGCCCGGAGACCCAGTACTTC. Its protein product is CSASISGPETQYF. V and J are TRBV20-1 and TRBJ2-5, with D unclear. CDR3 length equals 13 residues. Germline lookup yields CDR1 DFQATT and CDR2 SNEGSKA (reference sequence). Between the trimmed V and J ends, which lost 3 bases and 5 bases, there was a span of 13 bases.